Listed below are T cell receptor beta chains from one sample, sequenced in a study of Ad26.COV2.S vaccination and SARS-CoV-2 variants. Assay: immunoSEQ multiplex PCR; the TCRdb copy retains only in-frame clones and omits some. The sample carries around 420,000 clones, roughly 88% recorded once. The material sequenced was peripheral blood, taken in a trial of Ad26.COV2.S vaccine versus placebo. The receptor set was obtained from a person aged 18 to 59 who received the Ad26.COV2.S COVID-19 vaccine or a placebo. Each CDR3 is given with its conserved first and last residue. A D gene is named only where the DNA matches it firmly. Not all rows give a size; the values are once, few, many and, for expanded clones, a class.

d_call	v_call	clone_size	j_call	cdr3_nt	cdr3_aa
TRBD1	TRBV4-1	-	TRBJ1-6	TGCGCCAGCTCTCACCTCGCCCGGACAGGGGATAATTCACCCCTCCACTTT	CASSHLARTGDNSPLHF
-	TRBV28	-	TRBJ1-5	TGTGCCAGCAGTTTTAAGTGGGGGGCTTATCAGCCCCAGCATTTT	CASSFKWGAYQPQHF
TRBD2	TRBV5-1	-	TRBJ2-7	TGCGCCAGCAGCTTGGCGCCTAGCGGGGGATACGAGCAGTACTTC	CASSLAPSGGYEQYF
-	TRBV19	once	TRBJ1-5	TGTGCCAGTCTTCCATTAGGGGGGAGCAATCAGCCCCAGCATTTT	CASLPLGGSNQPQHF
-	TRBV6-2/TRBV6-3	-	TRBJ2-1	TGTGCCAGCAGTTACTCAGGTCCCCTATACAATGAGCAGTTCTTC	CASSYSGPLYNEQFF
-	TRBV18	-	TRBJ1-2	TGTGCCAGCTCAAGTCCTGGCAGGGGCGGCTACACCTTC	CASSSPGRGGYTF
TRBD2	TRBV7-2	-	TRBJ2-3	TGTGCCAGCAGCTTTAGCGGGGGGGCCTCAGATACGCAGTATTTT	CASSFSGGASDTQYF
TRBD1	TRBV7-2	once	TRBJ1-5	TGTGCCAGCAGCTTAGGCCGACAGGGGAATCAGCCCCAGCATTTT	CASSLGRQGNQPQHF
-	TRBV3-1/TRBV3-2	-	TRBJ1-2	TGTGCCAGCAGCCGCGGGGGCAGCTATGGCTACACCTTC	CASSRGGSYGYTF
TRBD1	TRBV28	once	TRBJ1-4	TGTGCCAGCAGCAGGGACAGGGGAAATGAAAAACTGTTTTTT	CASSRDRGNEKLFF
TRBD1	TRBV3-1/TRBV3-2	-	TRBJ1-3	TGTGCCAGCAGCCAGAGGACAGGGGGCGAGAGGCTCTCTGGAAACACCATATATTTT	CASSQRTGGERLSGNTIYF
-	TRBV6-5	few	TRBJ1-1	TGTGCCAGCAGTTACTCATCCCCGAATGAAGCTTTCTTT	CASSYSSPNEAFF
-	TRBV28	-	TRBJ1-2	TGTGCCAGCAGTTCAAACTATGGCTACACCTTC	CASSSNYGYTF
-	TRBV2	-	TRBJ1-2	TGTGCCAGCAGTGAACGGGGTCGATTTGGCTACACCTTC	CASSERGRFGYTF
-	TRBV10-2	-	TRBJ1-6	TGCGCCAGCGCCTCGAGTTCACCCCTCCACTTT	CASASSSPLHF
-	TRBV7-3	few	TRBJ1-3	TGTGCCAGCAGCCCAGGCGTCTCTGGAAACACCATATATTTT	CASSPGVSGNTIYF